This record concerns one T cell receptor (beta chain) sequence. These data come from a study of cytomegalovirus exposure and HLA in healthy donors. This PCR relied on a set of 60 Vbeta primers and 13 Jbeta primers. Repertoires were generated with immunoSEQ multiplex PCR, while TCRdb's copy carries only in-frame clones and drops some. The table lists 120,000 to 150,000 clones, over 70% of them singletons. Sequenced input: PBMCs. This receptor was identified in a male donor in good health and CMV-seronegative.

DNA of the CDR3: TGTGCCTCTAGTAGGGCGTCCACATACAATGAGCAGTTCTTC. Translating it yields CASSRASTYNEQFF. The V and J genes are TRBV19 and TRBJ2-1; no clear D. The V end was cut by 11 bases, the J end by 4 bases, with 18 bases between. The CDR3 has 14 amino acids. CDR1 and CDR2 (germline): LNHDA, SQIVND (reference sequence).